This TCR beta chain stems from a study of blood T cell repertoires in COVID-19. Study details: The samples span acute and convalescent COVID-19 from the United States, Italy and Spain.

Followed longitudinally, the Seattle patients had been enrolled during active infection. Authors' data handling: How many nucleated cells were present was estimated from reference gene primer amplification. Generated by immunoSEQ multiplex PCR, the TCRdb table keeps only in-frame clones and is missing some. V and J calls and clone size come straight from that table; D and trimming were deduced from the DNA. The table lists 270,000 or so clones, 90% of them singletons. Trimming pared 3 bases from V and 5 bases from J, leaving 7 bases between. Germline lookup yields CDR1 MNHNS and CDR2 SASEGT. The CDR3 is 12 residues long.

Material: peripheral blood. This TCR was recovered from an older woman with COVID-19, enrolled during active disease. The genes are TRBV6-1 and TRBJ1-2; D possibly corresponds to TRBD1 (5 bases). The CDR3 loop is CASSDPGYGYTF. In DNA, the CDR3 is TGTGCCAGCAGTGATCCAGGGTATGGCTACACCTTC.